This is a list of T cell receptor beta chains from one sample in a study of OX40 agonist ivuxolimab in advanced cancers. Clones were sequenced by immunoSEQ multiplex PCR, and TCRdb holds only the in-frame ones, with some missing. The sample contains around 60,000 clones, around 90% of which appear only once. The sequencing used CD4+ or CD8+ T cells sorted from blood, collected in a trial of the OX40 agonist ivuxolimab. The receptors originated from an adult with an advanced solid tumor such as melanoma, head and neck, liver or kidney cancer. CDR3s include the opening cysteine and the closing phenylalanine or tryptophan. Fields, in order: V gene, clone size, D gene, J gene, CDR3 DNA, CDR3 protein. A D gene is named only where the DNA matches it firmly. Size is omitted from some rows. Given values are once, few, many or a class for expanded clones.

>TRBV19|.|.|TRBJ1-4
TGTGCCAGTAGTATCTTGGGCGGGAATAATGAAAAACTGTTTTTT
CASSILGGNNEKLFF
>TRBV7-6|.|.|TRBJ2-1
TGTGCCAGCAGCTTAGAAGGGATCAATGAGCAGTTCTTC
CASSLEGINEQFF
>TRBV27|.|.|TRBJ2-5
TGTGCCAGCAGTCACAATCCAGACGGGCCACAAGAGACCCAGTACTTC
CASSHNPDGPQETQYF
>TRBV2|.|.|TRBJ1-5
TGTGCCAGCAGTGAAAGGACAGATTATAATCAGCCCCAGCATTTT
CASSERTDYNQPQHF
>TRBV9|.|.|TRBJ1-5
TGTGCCAGCAGCGTAGGATCCAGCAATCAGCCCCAGCATTTT
CASSVGSSNQPQHF
>TRBV7-9|.|.|TRBJ2-7
TGTGCCAGCAGCACCTATCCGGGGGTCGAGCAGTACTTC
CASSTYPGVEQYF
>TRBV27|.|.|TRBJ2-7
TGTGCCAGCAGCCCCTACGAGCAGTACTTC
CASSPYEQYF
>TRBV10-2|.|.|TRBJ1-1
TGCGCCAGCAGGCAGGGCCCTGAAGCTTTCTTT
CASRQGPEAFF
>TRBV29-1|.|TRBD2|TRBJ2-3
TGCAGCGTTGAGGGACTAGCGGTTATCGATACGCAGTATTTT
CSVEGLAVIDTQYF
>TRBV27|.|TRBD2|TRBJ2-1
TGTGCCAGCAGCCCGGGGACTAGCGGCTACAATGAGCAGTTCTTC
CASSPGTSGYNEQFF
>TRBV5-1|.|.|TRBJ2-7
TGCGCCAGCAGCTTGGTCTCGTTGGAACAGGCCTCCTACGAGCAGTACTTC
CASSLVSLEQASYEQYF
>TRBV4-1|few|.|TRBJ2-5
TGCGCCAGCAGTGGACAGTTACAAGAGACCCAGTACTTC
CASSGQLQETQYF
>TRBV5-8|.|.|TRBJ2-7
TGTGCCAGCAGCCACACAGGACGGGCCTACGAGCAGTACTTC
CASSHTGRAYEQYF
>TRBV19|.|TRBD1|TRBJ1-1
TGTGCCAGTAGTTTCCGATTCACAGGGGGGCGGAACACTGAAGCTTTCTTT
CASSFRFTGGRNTEAFF
>TRBV6-1|.|.|TRBJ2-1
TGTGCCAGCCAGACAGAACGCTCCTACAATGAGCAGTTCTTC
CASQTERSYNEQFF
>TRBV7-9|.|.|TRBJ2-7
TGTGCCGGCAGCTTAGCTATAAACAGGAGGGAAAACGAGCAGTACTTC
CAGSLAINRRENEQYF
>TRBV9|.|.|TRBJ2-2
TGTGCCAGCAGCGTAGAGTCTGGGGTAGAGACCGGGGAGCTGTTTTTT
CASSVESGVETGELFF
>TRBV5-6|.|TRBD1|TRBJ2-7
TGTGCCAGCAGAAGGACAGGCGGCGAGCAGTACTTC
CASRRTGGEQYF
>TRBV5-1|.|.|TRBJ2-1
TGCGCCAGCAGCGGGAGCGGAGCTTACAATGAGCAGTTCTTC
CASSGSGAYNEQFF
>TRBV2|.|.|TRBJ2-2
TGTGCCAGCAGTGAAGCGCAGGGTATGAACACCGGGGAGCTGTTTTTT
CASSEAQGMNTGELFF
>TRBV6-5|.|.|TRBJ1-1
TGTGCCAGCAGTTACTCGGTCGCGGGATATGGAGCTTTCTTT
CASSYSVAGYGAFF
>TRBV15|.|.|TRBJ1-4
TGTGCCACCAGCAGAGGTTTGGCGACTAATGAAAAACTGTTTTTT
CATSRGLATNEKLFF
>TRBV13|.|.|TRBJ2-7
TGTGCCAGCAGCTTAGACCCGTCGTCCTACGAGCAGTACTTC
CASSLDPSSYEQYF
>TRBV7-2|.|.|TRBJ2-3
TGTGCCAGCAGCTTAGACGGAGTTCGAGCGCAGTATTTT
CASSLDGVRAQYF
>TRBV9|.|.|TRBJ2-1
TGTGCCAGCAGCGTAGGACGGGCCTCCTACAATGAGCAGTTCTTC
CASSVGRASYNEQFF
>TRBV6-6|.|TRBD2|TRBJ2-1
TGTGCCAGCAGTCTCTCGGGAGGGCCTTTGAATGAGCAGTTCTTC
CASSLSGGPLNEQFF
>TRBV27|.|.|TRBJ2-1
TGTGCCAGCAGCACACCGATGGAGCAGTTCTTC
CASSTPMEQFF
>TRBV2|.|.|TRBJ1-1
TGTGCCAGCGTAACAGATAACACTGAAGCTTTCTTT
CASVTDNTEAFF
>TRBV6-9|.|.|TRBJ2-2
TGTGCCAGCAGTTATTTTGACTATGAGGGCACCGGGGAGCTGTTTTTT
CASSYFDYEGTGELFF
>TRBV6-7|once|.|TRBJ2-1
TGTGCCAGCAGCACACGAAACTGGCTAGTCTTTCTCTACAATGAGCAGTTCTTC
CASSTRNWLVFLYNEQFF
>TRBV5-1|.|TRBD1|TRBJ2-7
TGCGCCAGCAGCGGGGACAGTTTCGACGAGCAGTACTTC
CASSGDSFDEQYF
>TRBV5-8|.|.|TRBJ2-1
TGTGCCAGCAGCTTGGGCAATGAGCAGTTCTTC
CASSLGNEQFF
>TRBV5-5|.|.|TRBJ2-1
TGTGCCAGCAGCAGTTGGAATTACAATGAGCAGTTCTTC
CASSSWNYNEQFF
>TRBV27|few|.|TRBJ2-3
TGTGCCAGCAGTTTATGGGGCACAGATACGCAGTATTTT
CASSLWGTDTQYF
>TRBV7-9|.|.|TRBJ2-7
TGTGCCAGCAGCCCCCCATCAAAGGGGAACTACGAGCAGTACTTC
CASSPPSKGNYEQYF
>TRBV19|.|TRBD2|TRBJ2-1
TGTGCCAGTAGTATGAGGGCGCTAGCGGGAGGGAATGAGCAGTTCTTC
CASSMRALAGGNEQFF
>TRBV4-1|few|.|TRBJ2-2
TGCGCCAGCAGCCAAGAAGGGGGGCTCGGGGAGCTGTTTTTT
CASSQEGGLGELFF
>TRBV7-9|.|TRBD1|TRBJ2-5
TGTGCCAGCAGCGAAAAGAGCCAGGGGGCTTTAGCAGAGACCCAGTACTTC
CASSEKSQGALAETQYF
>TRBV19|.|.|TRBJ2-7
TGTGCCAGTAGTACAGGGGTAGAGCAGTACTTC
CASSTGVEQYF
>TRBV5-4|.|.|TRBJ2-3
TGTGCCAGCAGCGCCGCAGGGAAACCAGATACGCAGTATTTT
CASSAAGKPDTQYF
>TRBV4-2|once|.|TRBJ1-4
TGTGCCAGCAGCCAACTTCTCGTAGAGGGTTATCCTACTAATGAAAAACTGTTTTTT
CASSQLLVEGYPTNEKLFF
>TRBV7-9|.|.|TRBJ2-5
TGTGCCAGCAGCCACTCGACGGGCTTCGAGACCCAGTACTTC
CASSHSTGFETQYF
>TRBV7-8|.|.|TRBJ2-7
TGTGCCAGCAGCTTAATTGGAGTAACCTACGAGCAGTACTTC
CASSLIGVTYEQYF
>TRBV29-1|.|.|TRBJ1-1
TGCAGCGTTGGTTGGGAGGGTGAAGCTTTCTTT
CSVGWEGEAFF
>TRBV29-1|.|.|TRBJ1-1
TGCAGCGTTGAACCAGGGGCTACAACTGAAGCTTTCTTT
CSVEPGATTEAFF
>TRBV7-9|.|.|TRBJ2-7
TGTGCCAGCAGCCACCGTTCCGGCCCCGAAGAGGACGAGCAGTACTTC
CASSHRSGPEEDEQYF
>TRBV4-1|few|TRBD2|TRBJ2-7
TGCGCCAGCAGCCAAGGTCGGGCGGGGGGATGGGTCGAGCAGTACTTC
CASSQGRAGGWVEQYF
>TRBV4-1|once|TRBD1|TRBJ1-1
TGCGCCAGCAGCCACGGTGACAGGGGCCTTTTTAACACTGAAGCTTTCTTT
CASSHGDRGLFNTEAFF
>TRBV6-1|.|TRBD1|TRBJ1-2
TGTGCCAGCAGTGAAGGACAGGGAGTTAACTATGGCTACACCTTC
CASSEGQGVNYGYTF
>TRBV27|.|.|TRBJ2-1
TGTGCCAGCAGTTTAAACTTTTACAATGAGCAGTTCTTC
CASSLNFYNEQFF
>TRBV5-1|once|TRBD1|TRBJ1-2
TGCGCCAGCAGCTTGGGTCAGGACAGGGGTTGGGCTAACTATGGCTACACCTTC
CASSLGQDRGWANYGYTF